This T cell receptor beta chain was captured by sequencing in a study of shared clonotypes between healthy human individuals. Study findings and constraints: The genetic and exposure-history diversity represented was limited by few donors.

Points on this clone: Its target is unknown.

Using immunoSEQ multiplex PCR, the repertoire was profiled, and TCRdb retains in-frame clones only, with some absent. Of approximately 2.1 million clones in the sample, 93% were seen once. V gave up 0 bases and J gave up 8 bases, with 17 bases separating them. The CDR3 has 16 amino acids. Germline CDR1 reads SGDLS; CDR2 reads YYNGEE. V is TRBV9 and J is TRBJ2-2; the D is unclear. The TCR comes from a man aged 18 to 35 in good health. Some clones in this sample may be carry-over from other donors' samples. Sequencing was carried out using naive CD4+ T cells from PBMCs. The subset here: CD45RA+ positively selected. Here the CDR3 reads CASSVAMRWTGGELFF. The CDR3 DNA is TGTGCCAGCAGCGTAGCCATGAGGTGGACCGGTGGGGAGCTGTTTTTT. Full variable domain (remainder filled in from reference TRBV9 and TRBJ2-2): DSGVTQTPKHLITATGQRVTLRCSPRSGDLSVYWYQQSLDQGLQFLIQYYNGEERAKGNILERFSAQQFPDLHSELNLSSLELGDSALYFCASSVAMRWTGGELFFGEGSRLTVL.